This T cell receptor (beta chain) was sequenced during a study of blood T cell repertoires in COVID-19. Study-wide background: The samples span acute and convalescent COVID-19 from the United States, Italy and Spain.

From germline, CDR1 is SGDLS and CDR2 YYNGEE. The CDR3 contains 18 residues. J lost 1 base, V lost 4 bases, and 9 bases had no gene match. TCRdb's copy holds only in-frame clones and misses some; the assay was immunoSEQ multiplex PCR. The sample yields 130,000 to 150,000 clones, approximately 91% seen once. Sequencing was done on a sample of peripheral blood. V and J are TRBV9 and TRBJ2-2; TRBD2 matches 11 bases. The TCR sequence derives from a human donor in a cohort sampled during active COVID-19. In nucleotides, the CDR3 is TGTGCCAGCAGCAGGGCGACTAGCGGGGCCCTGAACACCGGGGAGCTGTTTTTT. Translating gives CASSRATSGALNTGELFF.